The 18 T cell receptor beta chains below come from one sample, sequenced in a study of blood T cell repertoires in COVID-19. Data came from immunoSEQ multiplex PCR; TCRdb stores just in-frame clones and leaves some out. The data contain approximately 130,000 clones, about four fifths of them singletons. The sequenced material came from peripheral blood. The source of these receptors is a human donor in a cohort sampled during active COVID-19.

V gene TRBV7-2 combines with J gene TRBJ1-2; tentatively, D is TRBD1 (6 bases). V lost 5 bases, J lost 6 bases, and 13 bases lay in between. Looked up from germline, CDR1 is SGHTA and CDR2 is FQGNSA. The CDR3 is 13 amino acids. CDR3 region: CASSRRGTHGYTF. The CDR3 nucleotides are TGTGCCAGCAGCCGCAGGGGCACCCATGGCTACACCTTC.

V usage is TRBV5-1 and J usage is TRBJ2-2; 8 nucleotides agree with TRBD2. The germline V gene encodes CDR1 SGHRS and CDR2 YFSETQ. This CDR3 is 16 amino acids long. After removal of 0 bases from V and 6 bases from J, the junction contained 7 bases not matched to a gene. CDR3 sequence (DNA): TGCGCCAGCAGCTTGGAGTTACTGACTAGCGCCGGGGAGCTGTTTTTT. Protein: CASSLELLTSAGELFF.

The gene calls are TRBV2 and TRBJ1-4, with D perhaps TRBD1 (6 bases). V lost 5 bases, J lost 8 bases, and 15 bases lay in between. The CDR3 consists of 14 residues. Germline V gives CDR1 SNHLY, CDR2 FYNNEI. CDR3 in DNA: TGTGCCAGCAGTTTGGACAGTCTGGGAGAAAAACTGTTTTTT. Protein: CASSLDSLGEKLFF.

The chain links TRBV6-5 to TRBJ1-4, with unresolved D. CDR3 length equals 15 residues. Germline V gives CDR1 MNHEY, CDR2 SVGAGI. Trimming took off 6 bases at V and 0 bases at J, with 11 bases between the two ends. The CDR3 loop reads CASSRNGATNEKLFF. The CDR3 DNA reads TGTGCCAGCAGCCGTAACGGAGCAACTAATGAAAAACTGTTTTTT.

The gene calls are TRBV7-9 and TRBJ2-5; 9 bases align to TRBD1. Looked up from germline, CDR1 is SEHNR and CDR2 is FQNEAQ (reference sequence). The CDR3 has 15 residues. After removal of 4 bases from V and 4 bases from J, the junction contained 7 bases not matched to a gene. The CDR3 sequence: CASSSGTGLGETQYF. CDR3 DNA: TGTGCCAGCAGCTCAGGGACAGGGTTGGGAGAGACCCAGTACTTC.

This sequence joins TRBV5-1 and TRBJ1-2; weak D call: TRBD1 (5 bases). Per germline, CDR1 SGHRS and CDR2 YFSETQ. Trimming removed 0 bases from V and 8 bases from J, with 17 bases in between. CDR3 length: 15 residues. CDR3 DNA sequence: TGCGCCAGCAGCTTGGAGGTGGGGCAGGGATTCGGCTACACCTTC. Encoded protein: CASSLEVGQGFGYTF.

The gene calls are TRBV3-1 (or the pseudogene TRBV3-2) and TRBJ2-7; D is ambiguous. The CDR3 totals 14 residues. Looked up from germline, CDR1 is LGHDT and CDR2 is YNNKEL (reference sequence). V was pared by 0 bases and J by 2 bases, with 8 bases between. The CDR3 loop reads CASSQDLGTYEQYF. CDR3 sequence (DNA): TGTGCCAGCAGCCAAGATCTCGGTACCTACGAGCAGTACTTC.

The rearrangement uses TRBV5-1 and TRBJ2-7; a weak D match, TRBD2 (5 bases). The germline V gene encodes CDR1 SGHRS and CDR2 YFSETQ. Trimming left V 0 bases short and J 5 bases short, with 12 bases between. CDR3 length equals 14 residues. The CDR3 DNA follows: TGCGCCAGCAGCTTGGGTACGGGGTCCCACGAGCAGTACTTC. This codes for CASSLGTGSHEQYF.

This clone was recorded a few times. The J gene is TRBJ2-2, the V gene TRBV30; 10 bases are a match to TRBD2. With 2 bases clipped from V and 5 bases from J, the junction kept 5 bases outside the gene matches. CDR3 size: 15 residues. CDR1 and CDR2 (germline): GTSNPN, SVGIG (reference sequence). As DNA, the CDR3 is TGTGCCTGGAGTCTACTAGCGGGGTCGACCGGGGAGCTGTTTTTT. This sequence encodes CAWSLLAGSTGELFF.

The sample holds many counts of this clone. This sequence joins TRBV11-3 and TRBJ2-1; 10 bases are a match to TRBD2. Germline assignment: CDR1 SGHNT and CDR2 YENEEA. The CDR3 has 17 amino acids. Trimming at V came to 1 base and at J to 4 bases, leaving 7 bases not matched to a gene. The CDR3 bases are TGTGCCAGCAGCTTAGGGGTAGCGGGGGGACCATACAATGAGCAGTTCTTC. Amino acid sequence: CASSLGVAGGPYNEQFF.

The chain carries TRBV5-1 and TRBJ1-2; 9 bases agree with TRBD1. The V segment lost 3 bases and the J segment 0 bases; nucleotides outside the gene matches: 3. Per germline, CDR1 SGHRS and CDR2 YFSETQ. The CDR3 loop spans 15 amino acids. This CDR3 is CASSSGQGANYGYTF. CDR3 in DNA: TGCGCCAGCAGCTCGGGACAGGGTGCTAACTATGGCTACACCTTC. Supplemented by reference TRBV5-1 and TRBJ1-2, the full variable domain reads KAGVTQTPRYLIKTRGQQVTLSCSPISGHRSVSWYQQTPGQGLQFLFEYFSETQRNKGNFPGRFSGRQFSNSRSEMNVSTLELGDSALYLCASSSGQGANYGYTFGSGTRLTVV.

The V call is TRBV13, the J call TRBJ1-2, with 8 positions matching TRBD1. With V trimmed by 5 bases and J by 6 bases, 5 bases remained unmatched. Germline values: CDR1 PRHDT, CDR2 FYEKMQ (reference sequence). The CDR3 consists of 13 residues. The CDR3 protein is CASSHGQGDGYTF. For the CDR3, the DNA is TGTGCCAGCAGCCACGGACAGGGAGATGGCTACACCTTC.

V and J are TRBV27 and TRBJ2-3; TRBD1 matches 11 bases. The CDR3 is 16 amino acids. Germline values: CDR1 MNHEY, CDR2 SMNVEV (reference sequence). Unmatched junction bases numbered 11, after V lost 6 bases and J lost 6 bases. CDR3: CASRTGQGGFGDTQYF. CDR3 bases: TGTGCCAGCAGGACGGGACAGGGGGGTTTTGGGGATACGCAGTATTTT.

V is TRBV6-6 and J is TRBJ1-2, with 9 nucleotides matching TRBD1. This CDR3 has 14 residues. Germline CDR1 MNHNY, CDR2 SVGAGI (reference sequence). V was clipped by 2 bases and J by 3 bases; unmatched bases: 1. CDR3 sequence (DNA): TGTGCCAGCAGTTACCGGGACAGGGACTATGGCTACACCTTC. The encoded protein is CASSYRDRDYGYTF.

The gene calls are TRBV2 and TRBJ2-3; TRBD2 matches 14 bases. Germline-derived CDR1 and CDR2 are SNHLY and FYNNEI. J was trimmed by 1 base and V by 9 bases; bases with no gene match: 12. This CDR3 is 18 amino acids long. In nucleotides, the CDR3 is TGTGCCAGGGGAACCTCCGGGACTAGCGGGGGACGCACAGATACGCAGTATTTT. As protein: CARGTSGTSGGRTDTQYF.

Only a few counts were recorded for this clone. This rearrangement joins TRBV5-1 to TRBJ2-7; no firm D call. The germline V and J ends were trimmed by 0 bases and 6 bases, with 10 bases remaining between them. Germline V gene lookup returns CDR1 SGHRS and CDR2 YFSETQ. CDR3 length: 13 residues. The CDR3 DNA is TGCGCCAGCAGCTTGGCCTCCGTCAGCGAGCAGTACTTC. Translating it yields CASSLASVSEQYF.

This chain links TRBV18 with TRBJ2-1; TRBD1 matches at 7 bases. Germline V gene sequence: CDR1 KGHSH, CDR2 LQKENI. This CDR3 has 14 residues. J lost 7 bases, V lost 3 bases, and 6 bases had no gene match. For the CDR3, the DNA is TGTGCCAGCTCACCCCCGACAGGGTCAAATGAGCAGTTCTTC. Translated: CASSPPTGSNEQFF. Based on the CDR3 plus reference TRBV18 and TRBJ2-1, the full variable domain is NAGVMQNPRHLVRRRGQEARLRCSPMKGHSHVYWYRQLPEEGLKFMVYLQKENIIDESGMPKERFSAEFPKEGPSILRIQQVVRGDSAAYFCASSPPTGSNEQFFGPGTRLTVL.

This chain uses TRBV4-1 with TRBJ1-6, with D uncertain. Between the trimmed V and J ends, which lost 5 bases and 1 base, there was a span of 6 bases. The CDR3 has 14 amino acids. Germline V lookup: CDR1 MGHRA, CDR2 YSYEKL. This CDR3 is CASSVTSYNSPLHF. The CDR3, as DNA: TGCGCCAGCAGCGTGACATCCTATAATTCACCCCTCCACTTT.